These T cell receptor beta chains were read from a single sample in a study of tumor-infiltrating lymphocytes in primary liver carcinoma. TCRdb called the multiplex PCR reads again in MiXCR, with one record for every CDR3 protein. This table holds some 51,000 distinct CDR3 sequences, about 73% found once. The sample taken for sequencing was liver tumor tissue from sampling region 3. These receptor sequences come from a man aged 35 to 55 with primary liver carcinoma and hepatitis B virus infection. Each CDR3 is given with its conserved first and last residue. The D gene is left open where the match is weak.

TRBD1,TRBJ2-1,TRBV11-1,CASSSILRQGTNEQHF
TRBD1,.,TRBV6-1,CASTERGQDQPQYF
TRBD1,TRBJ2-6,TRBV6-5,CASRLGQGSSGVNVLTF
.,TRBJ1-1,TRBV4-2,CASSQDHGRALKTEAFF
.,TRBJ2-6,TRBV12-3/TRBV12-4,CASTLTGSGANILTF
.,TRBJ2-7,TRBV2,CASSEAPTGTQYF
TRBD1,TRBJ1-1,TRBV6-1,CTISALPGQGWAFF
.,TRBJ1-4,TRBV12-3/TRBV12-4,CVSKLTGSDEKLFF
.,TRBJ2-7,TRBV11-2,CASTLGAETGYELYF
.,TRBJ1-1,TRBV29-1,CSVEVDEHTEAFF
.,TRBJ1-5,TRBV12-3/TRBV12-4,CASSFWQGEGPKHF
TRBD1,TRBJ1-4,TRBV6-5,CAGRTGDGDEKLFF
TRBD1,TRBJ2-1,TRBV4-1,CASSREQGPLYNEQLF
TRBD1,TRBJ2-2,TRBV5-6,CASSLDRVLLTGELFF
TRBD2,TRBJ2-6,TRBV9,CANTEAASGSPGANVLTF
.,TRBJ1-5,TRBV6-6,CVSSYRVAYSNEPQHF
TRBD2,TRBJ2-1,TRBV5-4,CASNDLLAGYNEQFF